These 4 T cell receptor beta chains share one sample of origin, sequenced in a study of shared clonotypes between healthy human individuals. TCRdb's table, derived via immunoSEQ multiplex PCR, lists solely in-frame clones and lacks some. The table shows about 380,000 clones, with 96% occurring only once. The sequencing sample was made of memory CD8+ T cells sorted from blood. Subset: CD45RO+ cells pooled with CCR7-negative TemRA cells. These receptors all stem from a man aged 30-40 years in good health.

This rearrangement joins TRBV9 to TRBJ1-2; 7 nucleotides align to TRBD1. The germline CDR1 and CDR2 sequences are SGDLS and YYNGEE. This CDR3 contains 16 residues. V lost 4 bases and J lost 7; bases outside the gene matches: 16. The CDR3 coding sequence is TGTGCCAGCAGCCACCCCAAGGGGGCGCGGTCCCCTGGCTACACCTTC. Protein: CASSHPKGARSPGYTF. Filled out from reference TRBV9 and TRBJ1-2, the complete variable domain reads DSGVTQTPKHLITATGQRVTLRCSPRSGDLSVYWYQQSLDQGLQFLIQYYNGEERAKGNILERFSAQQFPDLHSELNLSSLELGDSALYFCASSHPKGARSPGYTFGSGTRLTVV.

The chain joins TRBV5-4 to TRBJ1-1; possible D gene TRBD1, 5 bases. Germline CDR1 SGHNT, CDR2 YYREEE (reference sequence). This CDR3 is built from 15 residues. The V end lost 4 bases, the J end lost 4 bases, and 17 bases lay between the germline ends. In DNA form, the CDR3 reads TGTGCCAGCAGCCCCCTCCAGGGAGGGTTCACTGAAGCTTTCTTT. Amino acids: CASSPLQGGFTEAFF.

The CDR3 DNA sequence: TGTGCCAGCAGCTTAAGGTCAGATACGCAGTATTTT. As protein: CASSLRSDTQYF. The chain carries TRBV11-3 and TRBJ2-3; unclear D gene. Trimming removed 2 bases at V and 4 bases at J, with 4 bases between. The CDR3 consists of 12 residues. The germline gives CDR1 SGHNT, CDR2 YENEEA.

The rearrangement links TRBV7-8 to TRBJ2-5; D gene ambiguous. Germline loops: CDR1 SGHVS, CDR2 FQNEAQ. This CDR3 has 13 residues. Trimming removed 5 bases from V and 2 bases from J, with 9 bases in between. The CDR3, as DNA: TGTGCCAGCAGCGCGTACAGACAAGAGACCCAGTACTTC. Its translation: CASSAYRQETQYF. The full variable domain, rest sourced from reference TRBV7-8 and TRBJ2-5, is GAGVSQSPRYKVAKRGQDVALRCDPISGHVSLFWYQQALGQGPEFLTYFQNEAQLDKSGLPSDRFFAERPEGSVSTLKIQRTQQEDSAVYLCASSAYRQETQYFGPGTRLLVL.